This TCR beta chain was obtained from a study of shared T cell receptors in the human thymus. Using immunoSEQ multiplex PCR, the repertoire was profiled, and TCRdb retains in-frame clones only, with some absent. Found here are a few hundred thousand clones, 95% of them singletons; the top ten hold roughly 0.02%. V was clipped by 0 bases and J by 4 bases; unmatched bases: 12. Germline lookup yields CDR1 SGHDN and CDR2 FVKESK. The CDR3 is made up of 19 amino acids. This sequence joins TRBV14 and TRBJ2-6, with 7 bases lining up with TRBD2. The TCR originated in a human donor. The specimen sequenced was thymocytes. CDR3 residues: CASSQDLREVPPGANVLTF. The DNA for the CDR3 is TGTGCCAGCAGCCAAGATCTTCGGGAGGTCCCCCCGGGGGCCAACGTCCTGACTTTC. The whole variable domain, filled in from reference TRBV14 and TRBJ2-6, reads EAGVTQFPSHSVIEKGQTVTLRCDPISGHDNLYWYRRVMGKEIKFLLHFVKESKQDESGMPNNRFLAERTGGTYSTLKVQPAELEDSGVYFCASSQDLREVPPGANVLTFGAGSRLTVL.